This T cell receptor beta chain was recorded in a study of blood T cell repertoires in COVID-19. Between the trimmed V and J ends, which lost 1 base and 4 bases, there was a span of 14 bases. Germline assignment: CDR1 MGHRA and CDR2 YSYEKL. The CDR3 is 15 amino acids. The Seattle patients, enrolled during active infection, were followed longitudinally. Sequencing was performed with immunoSEQ multiplex PCR; in TCRdb, only in-frame clones are kept and a portion is missing. The profile shows around 77,000 clones, roughly 83% of them singletons. The TCR comes from a man aged 30-40 years with COVID-19, enrolled during active disease. The chain couples TRBV4-1 to TRBJ2-7; D is undetermined. Input material: peripheral blood. The CDR3 nucleotides read TGCGCCAGCAGCCAAGGGGCCCAGATTTTATACGAGCAGTACTTC. This sequence encodes CASSQGAQILYEQYF.